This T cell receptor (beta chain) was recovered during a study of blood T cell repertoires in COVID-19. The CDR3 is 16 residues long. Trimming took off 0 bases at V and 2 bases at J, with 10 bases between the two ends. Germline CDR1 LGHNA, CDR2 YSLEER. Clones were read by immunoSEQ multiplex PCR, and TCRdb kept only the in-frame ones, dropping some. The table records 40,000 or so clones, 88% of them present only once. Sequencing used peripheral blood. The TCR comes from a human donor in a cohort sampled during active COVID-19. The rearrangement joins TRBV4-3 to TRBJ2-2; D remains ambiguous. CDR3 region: CASSQEVAENTGELFF. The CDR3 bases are TGCGCCAGCAGCCAAGAGGTGGCCGAAAACACCGGGGAGCTGTTTTTT.